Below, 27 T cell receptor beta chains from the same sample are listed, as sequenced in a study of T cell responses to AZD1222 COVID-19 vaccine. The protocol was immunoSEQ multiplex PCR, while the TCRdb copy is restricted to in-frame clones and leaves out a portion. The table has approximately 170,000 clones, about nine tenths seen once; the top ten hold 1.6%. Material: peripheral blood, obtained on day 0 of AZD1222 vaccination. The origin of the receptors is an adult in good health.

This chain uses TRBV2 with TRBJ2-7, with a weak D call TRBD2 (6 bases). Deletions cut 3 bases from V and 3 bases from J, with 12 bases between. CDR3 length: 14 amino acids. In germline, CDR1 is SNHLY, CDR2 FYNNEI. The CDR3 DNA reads TGTGCCAGCAGTGATTGGCAGGGACTCTACGAGCAGTACTTC. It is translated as CASSDWQGLYEQYF.

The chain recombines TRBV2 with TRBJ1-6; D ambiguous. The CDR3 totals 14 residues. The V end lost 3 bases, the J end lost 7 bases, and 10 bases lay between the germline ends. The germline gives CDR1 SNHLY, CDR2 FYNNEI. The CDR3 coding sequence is TGTGCCAGCAGTGACTGGACTAGGAATTCACCCCTCCACTTT. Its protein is CASSDWTRNSPLHF.

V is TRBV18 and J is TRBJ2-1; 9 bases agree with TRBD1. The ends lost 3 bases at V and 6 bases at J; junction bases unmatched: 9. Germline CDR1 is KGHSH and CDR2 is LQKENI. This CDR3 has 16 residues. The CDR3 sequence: CASSPVGQGGGNEQFF. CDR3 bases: TGTGCCAGCTCACCCGTGGGACAGGGCGGGGGCAATGAGCAGTTCTTC.

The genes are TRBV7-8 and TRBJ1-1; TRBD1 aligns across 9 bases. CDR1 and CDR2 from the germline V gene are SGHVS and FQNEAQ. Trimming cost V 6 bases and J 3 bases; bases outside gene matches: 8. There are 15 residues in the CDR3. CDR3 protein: CASRPYRDRDTEAFF. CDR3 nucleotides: TGTGCCAGCAGACCTTACCGGGACAGGGACACTGAAGCTTTCTTT.

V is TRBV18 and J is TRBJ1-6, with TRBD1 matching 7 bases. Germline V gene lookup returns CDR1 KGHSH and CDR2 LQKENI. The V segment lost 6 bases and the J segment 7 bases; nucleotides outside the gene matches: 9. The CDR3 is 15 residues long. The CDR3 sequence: CASSRTGTENSPLHF. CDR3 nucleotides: TGTGCCAGCTCCCGGACCGGGACAGAGAATTCACCCCTCCACTTT. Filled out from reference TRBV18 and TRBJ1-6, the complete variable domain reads NAGVMQNPRHLVRRRGQEARLRCSPMKGHSHVYWYRQLPEEGLKFMVYLQKENIIDESGMPKERFSAEFPKEGPSILRIQQVVRGDSAAYFCASSRTGTENSPLHFGNGTRLTVT.

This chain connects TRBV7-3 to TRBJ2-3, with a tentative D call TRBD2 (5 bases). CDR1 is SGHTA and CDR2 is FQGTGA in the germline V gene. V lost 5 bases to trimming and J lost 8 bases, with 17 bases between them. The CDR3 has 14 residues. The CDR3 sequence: CASSPDSGYGTQYF. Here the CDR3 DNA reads TGTGCCAGCAGCCCCGACTCGGGGTACGGTACGCAGTATTTT.

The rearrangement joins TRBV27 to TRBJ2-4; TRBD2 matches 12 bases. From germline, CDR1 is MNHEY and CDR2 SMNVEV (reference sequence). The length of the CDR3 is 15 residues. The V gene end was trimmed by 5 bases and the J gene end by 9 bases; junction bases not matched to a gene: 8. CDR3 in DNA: TGTGCCAGCAGTCCCCGACTAGCGGGAGTGAGCATTCAGTACTTC. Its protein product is CASSPRLAGVSIQYF.

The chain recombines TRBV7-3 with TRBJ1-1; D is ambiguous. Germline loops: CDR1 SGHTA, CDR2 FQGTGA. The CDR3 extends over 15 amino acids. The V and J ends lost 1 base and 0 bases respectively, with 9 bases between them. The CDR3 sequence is CASSLIPGLNTEAFF. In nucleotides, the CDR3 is TGTGCCAGCAGCTTAATCCCAGGTTTGAACACTGAAGCTTTCTTT. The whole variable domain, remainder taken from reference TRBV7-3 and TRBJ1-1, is GAGVSQTPSNKVTEKGKYVELRCDPISGHTALYWYRQSLGQGPEFLIYFQGTGAADDSGLPNDRFFAVRPEGSVSTLKIQRTERGDSAVYLCASSLIPGLNTEAFFGQGTRLTVV.

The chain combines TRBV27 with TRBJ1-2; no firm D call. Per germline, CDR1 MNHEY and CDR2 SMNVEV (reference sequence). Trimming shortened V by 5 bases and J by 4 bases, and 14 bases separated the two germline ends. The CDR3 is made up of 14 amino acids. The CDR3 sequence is CASSRSAGGYGYTF. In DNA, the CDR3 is TGTGCCAGCAGTCGCTCCGCAGGCGGCTATGGCTACACCTTC.

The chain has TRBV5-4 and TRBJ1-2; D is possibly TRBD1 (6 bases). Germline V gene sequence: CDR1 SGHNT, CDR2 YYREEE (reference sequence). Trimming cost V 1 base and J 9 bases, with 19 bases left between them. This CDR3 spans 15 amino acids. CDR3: CASSLPERGGRSYTF. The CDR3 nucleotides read TGTGCCAGCAGCTTGCCCGAGAGGGGGGGTAGAAGCTACACCTTC.

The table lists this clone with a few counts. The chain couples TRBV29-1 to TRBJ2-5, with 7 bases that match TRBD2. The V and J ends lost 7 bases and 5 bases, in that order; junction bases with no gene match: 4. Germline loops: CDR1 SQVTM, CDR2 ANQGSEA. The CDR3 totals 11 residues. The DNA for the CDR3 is TGCAGCGCTCGGGAGGCGGAGACCCAGTACTTC. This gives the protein CSAREAETQYF.

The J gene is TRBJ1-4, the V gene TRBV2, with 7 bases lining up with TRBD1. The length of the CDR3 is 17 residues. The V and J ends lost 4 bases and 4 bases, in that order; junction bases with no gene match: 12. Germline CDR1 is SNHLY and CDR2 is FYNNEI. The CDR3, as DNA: TGTGCCAGCAGTGCGATAACCGACAGGGAAGATAATGAAAAACTGTTTTTT. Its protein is CASSAITDREDNEKLFF.

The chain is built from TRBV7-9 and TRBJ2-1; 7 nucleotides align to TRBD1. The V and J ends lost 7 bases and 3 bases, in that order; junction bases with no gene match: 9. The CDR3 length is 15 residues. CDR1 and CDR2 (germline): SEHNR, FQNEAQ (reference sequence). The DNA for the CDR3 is TGTGCCAGCACTCAGGGTAGGGGGCTCTACAATGAGCAGTTCTTC. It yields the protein CASTQGRGLYNEQFF.

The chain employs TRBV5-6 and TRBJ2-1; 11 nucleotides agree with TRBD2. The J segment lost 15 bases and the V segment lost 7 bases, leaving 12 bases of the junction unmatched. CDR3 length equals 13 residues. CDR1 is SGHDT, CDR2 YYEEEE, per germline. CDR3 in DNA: TGTGCCAGCGGAGGTGTAGCGGGAGGGCCTAGGTTCTTC. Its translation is CASGGVAGGPRFF.

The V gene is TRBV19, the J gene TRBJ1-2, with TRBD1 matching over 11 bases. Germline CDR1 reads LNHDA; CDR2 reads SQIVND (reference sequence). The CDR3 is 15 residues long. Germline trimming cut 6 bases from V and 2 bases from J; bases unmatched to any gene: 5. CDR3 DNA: TGTGCCAGTAGAAGGACAGGGGGCCCGAACTATGGCTACACCTTC. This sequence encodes CASRRTGGPNYGYTF.

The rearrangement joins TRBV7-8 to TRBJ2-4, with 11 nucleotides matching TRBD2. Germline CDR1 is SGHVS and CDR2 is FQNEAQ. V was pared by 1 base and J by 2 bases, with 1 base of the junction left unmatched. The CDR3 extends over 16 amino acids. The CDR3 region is CASSLVAGGSKNIQYF. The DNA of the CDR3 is TGTGCCAGCAGCTTAGTAGCGGGAGGGTCCAAAAACATTCAGTACTTC.

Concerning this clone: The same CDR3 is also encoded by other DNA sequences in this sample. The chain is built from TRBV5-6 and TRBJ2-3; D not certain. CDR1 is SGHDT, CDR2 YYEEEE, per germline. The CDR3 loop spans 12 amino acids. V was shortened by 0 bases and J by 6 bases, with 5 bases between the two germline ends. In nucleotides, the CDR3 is TGTGCCAGCAGCTTGGGTGGGGATACGCAGTATTTT. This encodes CASSLGGDTQYF.

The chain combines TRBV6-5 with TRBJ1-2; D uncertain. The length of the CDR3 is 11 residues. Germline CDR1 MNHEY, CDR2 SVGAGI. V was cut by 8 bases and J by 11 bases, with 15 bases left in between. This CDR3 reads CASGPTGGYTF. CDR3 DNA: TGTGCCAGCGGACCAACCGGAGGGTACACCTTC.

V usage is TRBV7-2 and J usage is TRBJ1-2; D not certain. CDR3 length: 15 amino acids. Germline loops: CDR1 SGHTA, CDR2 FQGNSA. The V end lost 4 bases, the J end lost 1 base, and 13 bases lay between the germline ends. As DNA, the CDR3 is TGTGCCAGCAGCTCCCCGAATAGTCTTAACTATGGCTACACCTTC. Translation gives CASSSPNSLNYGYTF.

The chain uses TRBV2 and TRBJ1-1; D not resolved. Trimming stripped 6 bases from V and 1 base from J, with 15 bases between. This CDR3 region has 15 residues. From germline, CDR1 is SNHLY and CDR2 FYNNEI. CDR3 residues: CASRETELTNTEAFF. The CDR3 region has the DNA TGTGCCAGCAGGGAGACTGAGCTAACGAACACTGAAGCTTTCTTT. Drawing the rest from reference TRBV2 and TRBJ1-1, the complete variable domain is EPEVTQTPSHQVTQMGQEVILRCVPISNHLYFYWYRQILGQKVEFLVSFYNNEISEKSEIFDDQFSVERPDGSNFTLKIRSTKLEDSAMYFCASRETELTNTEAFFGQGTRLTVV.

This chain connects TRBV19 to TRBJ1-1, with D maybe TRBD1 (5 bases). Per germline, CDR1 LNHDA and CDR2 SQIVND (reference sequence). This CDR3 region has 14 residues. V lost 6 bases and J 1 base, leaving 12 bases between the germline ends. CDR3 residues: CASSPGLTNTEAFF. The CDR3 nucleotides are TGTGCCAGTAGCCCGGGACTTACGAACACTGAAGCTTTCTTT.

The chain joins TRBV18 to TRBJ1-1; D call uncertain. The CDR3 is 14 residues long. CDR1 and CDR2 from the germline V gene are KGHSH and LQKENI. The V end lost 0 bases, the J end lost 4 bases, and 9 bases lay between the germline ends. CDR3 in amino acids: CASSPPSPITEAFF. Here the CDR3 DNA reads TGTGCCAGCTCACCACCGTCTCCGATCACTGAAGCTTTCTTT.

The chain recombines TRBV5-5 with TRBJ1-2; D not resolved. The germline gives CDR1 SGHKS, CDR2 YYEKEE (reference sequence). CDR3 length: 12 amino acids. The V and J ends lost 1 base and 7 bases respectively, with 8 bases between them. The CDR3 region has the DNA TGTGCCAGCAGCTTGTTGGGCGGTGGCTACACCTTC. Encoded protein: CASSLLGGGYTF.

The CDR3 DNA sequence: TGCAGTGCTAGTAAGGGACCAAGGGTTGTCTCTGGAAACACCATATATTTT. Protein: CSASKGPRVVSGNTIYF. This rearrangement joins TRBV20-1 to TRBJ1-3; D perhaps matches TRBD1 (5 bases). V lost 3 bases to trimming and J lost 0 bases, with 18 bases between them. Germline CDR1 DFQATT, CDR2 SNEGSKA (reference sequence). The CDR3 spans 17 residues.

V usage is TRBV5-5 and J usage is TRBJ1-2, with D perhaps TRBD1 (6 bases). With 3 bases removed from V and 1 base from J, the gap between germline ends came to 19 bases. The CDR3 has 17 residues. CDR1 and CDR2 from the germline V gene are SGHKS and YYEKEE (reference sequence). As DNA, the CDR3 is TGTGCCAGCAGCTCCCGTTCTACGGGACACTTTAACTATGGCTACACCTTC. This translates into CASSSRSTGHFNYGYTF. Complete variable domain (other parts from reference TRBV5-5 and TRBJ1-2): DAGVTQSPTHLIKTRGQQVTLRCSPISGHKSVSWYQQVLGQGPQFIFQYYEKEERGRGNFPDRFSARQFPNYSSELNVNALLLGDSALYLCASSSRSTGHFNYGYTFGSGTRLTVV.

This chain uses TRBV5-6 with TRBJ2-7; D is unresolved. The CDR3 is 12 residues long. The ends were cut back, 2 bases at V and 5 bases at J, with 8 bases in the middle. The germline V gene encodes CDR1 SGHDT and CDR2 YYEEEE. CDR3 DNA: TGTGCCAGCAGCTTCAGTATCCACGAGCAGTACTTC. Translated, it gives CASSFSIHEQYF.

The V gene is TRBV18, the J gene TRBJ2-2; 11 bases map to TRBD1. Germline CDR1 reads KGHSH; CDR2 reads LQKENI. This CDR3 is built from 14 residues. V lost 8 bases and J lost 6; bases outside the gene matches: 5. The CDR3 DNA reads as TGTGCCAGCGCGGGACAGGGGGGCGCCGGGGAGCTGTTTTTT. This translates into CASAGQGGAGELFF.